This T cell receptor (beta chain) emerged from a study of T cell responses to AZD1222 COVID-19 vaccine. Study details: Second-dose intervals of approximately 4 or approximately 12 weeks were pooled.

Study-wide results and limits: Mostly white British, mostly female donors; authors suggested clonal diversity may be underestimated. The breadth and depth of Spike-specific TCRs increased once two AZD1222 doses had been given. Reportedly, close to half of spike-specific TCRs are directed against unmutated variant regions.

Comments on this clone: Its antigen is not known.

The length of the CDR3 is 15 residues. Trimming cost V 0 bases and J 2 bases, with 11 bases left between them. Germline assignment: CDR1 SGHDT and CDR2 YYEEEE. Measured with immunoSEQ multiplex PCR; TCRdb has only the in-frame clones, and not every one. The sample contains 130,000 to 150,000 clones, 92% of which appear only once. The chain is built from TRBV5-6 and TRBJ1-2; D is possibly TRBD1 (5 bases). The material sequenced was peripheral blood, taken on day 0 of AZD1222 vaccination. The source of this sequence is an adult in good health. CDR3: CASSLEGRTNYGYTF. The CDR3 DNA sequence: TGTGCCAGCAGCTTGGAGGGACGGACGAACTATGGCTACACCTTC.